What follows are 27 T cell receptor beta chains derived from one specimen sequenced in a study of CD8+CD57+ T cells in acquired aplastic anemia (dated by TCRdb to about 2018). The run used an Illumina HiSeq 2000. Genomic DNA served as template for TCR beta VDJ combination and CDR3 sequence profiling. The raw public data were reprocessed by TCRdb itself: fastp quality trimming at Q25, MiXCR clonotype calling, in-frame beta chains only. All rows with the same CDR3 protein become a single entry with the most common DNA and genes. This sample lists hundreds of thousands of distinct CDR3 sequences; around 68% were detected once. The top ten constitute 3% to 5% of the sample. Sequences were obtained from sorted CD4+, CD8+, or CD8+CD57+ T cells (not recorded which) from PBMCs. The receptor set was obtained from a human donor in good health, serving as a control.

This clonotype has just a few counts. The CDR3 reads CASNGGNYGYTF. The DNA of the CDR3 is TGTGCCAGTAACGGCGGGAACTATGGCTACACCTTC. The V call is TRBV19, the J call TRBJ1-2; D remains unclear. The CDR3 has 12 amino acids. Germline-derived CDR1 and CDR2 are LNHDA and SQIVND (reference sequence). Trimming took off 7 bases at V and 2 bases at J, with 8 bases between the two ends.

In this sample, this clonotype turned up many times. The V and J genes are TRBV6-6 and TRBJ1-3, with D possibly being TRBD1 (5 bases). The germline V and J ends were trimmed by 7 bases and 0 bases, with 10 bases remaining between them. The CDR3 sequence is 14 residues long. The V gene's germline CDR1 is MNHNY and CDR2 SVGAGI (reference sequence). DNA for the CDR3: TGTGCCAGCACGTCCGGGGCCTCTGGAAACACCATATATTTT. It encodes CASTSGASGNTIYF.

About this clonotype: This CDR3 fails to terminate in the conserved phenylalanine or tryptophan, so it likely reflects a read error. The DNA is left out, because the CDR3 cannot be placed on it with certainty; the CDR3 is given as TCRdb lists it. V gene TRBV7-2 combines with J gene TRBJ2-5; TRBD1 was called by the table and not checked on the DNA. Germline CDR1 SGHTA, CDR2 FQGNSA. The CDR3 numbers 13 amino acids, ends counted. CDR3 residues: CASTRGRTETTYT.

This rearrangement joins TRBV5-8 to TRBJ1-6; D gene uncertain. This CDR3 has 13 residues. Per germline, CDR1 SGHTS and CDR2 YDEGEE. Between the trimmed V and J ends, which lost 5 bases and 8 bases, there was a span of 11 bases. The DNA for the CDR3 is TGTGCCAGCAGGTCACAGAGAGATTCACCCCTCCACTTT. Protein product: CASRSQRDSPLHF.

As for this clonotype: The junction and the germline gene differ at one end; a read error may be behind it. The genes are TRBV7-9 and TRBJ1-1, with D tentatively TRBD1 (5 bases). CDR3 length equals 16 residues. The germline V gene has CDR1 SEHNR and CDR2 FQNEAQ (reference sequence). As DNA, the CDR3 is TGTGCCAGCAGCTTAGGGGTAGGGGCCCCTGGCTCTGACGCTTTCTTT. Translating it yields CASSLGVGAPGSDAFF.

This chain links TRBV5-1 with TRBJ1-2, with 7 nucleotides matching TRBD1. The CDR3 totals 15 residues. The ends lost 4 bases at V and 0 bases at J; junction bases unmatched: 6. CDR1 is SGHRS, CDR2 YFSETQ, per germline. The chain's CDR3 is CASSPGTDSNYGYTF. For the CDR3, the DNA is TGCGCCAGCAGCCCGGGGACAGACTCTAACTATGGCTACACCTTC.

The table lists this clonotype with a count of one. One end of the junction is discordant with germline, which a read error may explain. This chain joins TRBV19 and TRBJ2-7, with TRBD2 matching over 14 bases. CDR1 is LNHDA, CDR2 SQIVND, per germline (reference sequence). The CDR3 sequence is 18 residues long. CDR3 DNA sequence: TGTGCCAGTAGTATATCGGGACTAGCGGGGGCCGCCTCCTACGGGCAGTACTTC. Amino acids: CASSISGLAGAASYGQYF.

The V call is TRBV2, the J call TRBJ1-2, with a tentative D call TRBD1 (5 bases). CDR3 size: 17 residues. Trimming cost V 5 bases and J 3 bases, with 22 bases left between them. Germline values: CDR1 SNHLY, CDR2 FYNNEI. The CDR3 DNA reads as TGTGCCAGCAGTTCACGCGGGGTCGGCGAGGGACACTATGGCTACACCTTC. It encodes CASSSRGVGEGHYGYTF.

This chain uses TRBV5-4 with TRBJ2-2; tentative D call: TRBD2 (6 bases). Between the trimmed V and J ends, which lost 4 bases and 4 bases, there was a span of 11 bases. CDR1 SGHNT and CDR2 YYREEE come from the germline V gene (reference sequence). The CDR3 sequence is 14 residues long. The CDR3 is CASSSASATGELFF. CDR3 in DNA: TGTGCCAGCAGCAGCGCTAGCGCCACCGGGGAGCTGTTTTTT.

Concerning this clonotype itself: One end of the junction is discordant with germline, which a read error may explain. The chain carries TRBV25-1 and TRBJ1-3; D is uncertain. Germline V CDR1 and CDR2: MGHDK, SYGVNS. The CDR3 contains 13 residues. DNA for the CDR3: TGTGTCTGCAGTGCTTTGTGTGGAAATGTCGTTTTCTTT. As protein: CVCSALCGNVVFF. The whole variable domain, filled in from reference TRBV25-1 and TRBJ1-3, reads EADIYQTPRYLVIGTGKKITLECSQTMGHDKMYWYQQDPGMELHLIHYSYGVNSTEKGDLSSESTVSRIRTEHFPLTLESARPSHTSQYLCVCSALCGNVVFFGEGSWLTVV.

Notes on this clonotype: In this CDR3 the conserved last residue, phenylalanine or tryptophan, is missing, so a read error is likely. The chain couples TRBV4-3 to TRBJ2-1; 11 bases agree with TRBD2. The ends lost 5 bases at V and 5 bases at J; junction bases unmatched: 14. The CDR3 spans 18 residues. Germline values: CDR1 LGHNA, CDR2 YSLEER. Written as DNA, the CDR3 is TGCGCCAGCAGCGTAGCGAATAGCGGGGGGGGCCGACACAATGAGCAGTTCCTC. Its protein is CASSVANSGGGRHNEQFL.

The table lists this clonotype with many counts. In DNA, the CDR3 is TGTGCCAGCAGTGCGGTACTTGAATCACCCCTCCACTTT. Amino acid sequence: CASSAVLESPLHF. The J gene is TRBJ1-6, the V gene TRBV6-6; D remains ambiguous. Germline assignment: CDR1 MNHNY and CDR2 SVGAGI (reference sequence). CDR3 length: 13 amino acids. Trimming pared 5 bases from V and 10 bases from J, leaving 12 bases between.

This chain uses TRBV5-5 with TRBJ1-6; 7 positions agree with TRBD1. Germline V gene data show CDR1 as SGHKS and CDR2 as YYEKEE (reference sequence). The junction had 3 bases not matched to a gene; V was cut back by 0 bases and J by 9 bases. This CDR3 has 14 amino acids. CDR3 DNA: TGTGCCAGCAGCTTGGGCAGGGACAGTTCACCCCTCCACTTT. This sequence encodes CASSLGRDSSPLHF.

This clonotype was detected ten times or more. The chain carries TRBV5-5 and TRBJ1-2; D gene unclear. The CDR3 runs to 13 residues. V was clipped by 2 bases and J by 1 base, with 6 bases between them. The germline V gene encodes CDR1 SGHKS and CDR2 YYEKEE (reference sequence). CDR3 residues: CASSFTYNYGYTF. CDR3 DNA: TGTGCCAGCAGCTTTACTTATAACTATGGCTACACCTTC. The full variable domain, its missing parts supplied by reference TRBV5-5 and TRBJ1-2, is DAGVTQSPTHLIKTRGQQVTLRCSPISGHKSVSWYQQVLGQGPQFIFQYYEKEERGRGNFPDRFSARQFPNYSSELNVNALLLGDSALYLCASSFTYNYGYTFGSGTRLTVV.

A remark on this clonotype: Possible read error: a much larger clone is one base away. The chain combines TRBV3-1 with TRBJ1-4; no clear D gene. This CDR3 spans 14 amino acids. CDR1 and CDR2 (germline): LGHDT, YNNKEL (reference sequence). This chain's CDR3 is CAGSQEHSGEKLFF. The CDR3 bases are TGTGCCGGCAGCCAAGAACACAGTGGTGAAAAACTGTTTTTT.

Of note for this clonotype: Here the CDR3 omits its conserved ending phenylalanine or tryptophan, so a read error is the likely source. No DNA is shown, since the ends of the CDR3 on it are uncertain; the CDR3 is the one TCRdb lists. V gene TRBV7-2 combines with J gene TRBJ1-1. Both ends counted, the CDR3 spans 13 residues. The germline CDR1 and CDR2 sequences are SGHTA and FQGNSA. CDR3 region: CASSLAGSGGARY.

As regards this clonotype: The junction shows a germline mismatch at one end, possibly a read error. This chain connects TRBV20-1 to TRBJ2-7; TRBD1 matches 9 bases. The CDR3 has 11 residues. Germline CDR1 and CDR2: DFQATT and SNEGSKA (reference sequence). The CDR3, as DNA: TGCAGTGCTACCTACTCTGGACAGGGGAACTTC. It specifies CSATYSGQGNF.

This clonotype came up a few times. The germline gene is not matched at one end of the junction; a read error may be the cause. V and J are TRBV19 and TRBJ2-1; 11 bases line up with TRBD2. Looked up from germline, CDR1 is LNHDA and CDR2 is SQIVND (reference sequence). There are 17 residues in the CDR3. CDR3 region: CVSSISLAGGLYNERFF. The CDR3 DNA reads TGTGTCAGTAGTATATCGTTAGCGGGGGGGCTGTACAATGAGCGGTTCTTC.

As concerns this clonotype: A read error is likely, as this CDR3 ends without the conserved phenylalanine or tryptophan. No DNA is shown, since the ends of the CDR3 on it are uncertain; the CDR3 is the one TCRdb lists. V gene TRBV10-3 combines with J gene TRBJ1-2; TRBD1 reflects the table's D call only, with no check against the DNA. Per the germline V gene, CDR1 is ENHRY and CDR2 is SYGVKD. The length of the CDR3 is 15 amino acids, counting both ends. Here the CDR3 reads CAISIGQLETGYFAP.

A remark on this clonotype: At one end, the junction sequence differs from germline, possibly due to a read error. The J gene is TRBJ1-1, the V gene TRBV7-3; D call uncertain. The DNA end is a closer match to TRBJ2-3, so the J assignment may be wrong. Germline CDR1 SGHTA, CDR2 FQGTGA. The CDR3 contains 16 residues. The CDR3 here is CASSLGSTLITDKQYF. DNA for the CDR3: TGTGCCAGCAGCTTGGGGTCGACACTAATCACAGATAAGCAGTATTTT.

V gene TRBV10-2 combines with J gene TRBJ2-7; 7 bases align to TRBD1. The CDR3 loop spans 14 amino acids. J was trimmed by 3 bases and V by 5 bases; bases with no gene match: 7. Germline V gene data show CDR1 as WSHSY and CDR2 as SAAADI. The CDR3 nucleotides read TGCGCCAGCAGTCAGAGGACAGGTTTCTACGAGCAGTACTTC. It yields the protein CASSQRTGFYEQYF.

V and J are TRBV2 and TRBJ2-7; D is perhaps TRBD2 (6 bases). The CDR3 is 10 residues long. The V gene's germline CDR1 is SNHLY and CDR2 FYNNEI. V was shortened by 8 bases and J by 5 bases, with 7 bases between the two germline ends. The CDR3 loop is CASRGNEQYF. The CDR3 DNA follows: TGTGCCAGCCGGGGGAACGAGCAGTACTTC. Complete variable domain (other parts from reference TRBV2 and TRBJ2-7): EPEVTQTPSHQVTQMGQEVILRCVPISNHLYFYWYRQILGQKVEFLVSFYNNEISEKSEIFDDQFSVERPDGSNFTLKIRSTKLEDSAMYFCASRGNEQYFGPGTRLTVT.

The chain employs TRBV15 and TRBJ2-7; 10 nucleotides agree with TRBD1. Germline V gene data show CDR1 as LNHNV and CDR2 as YYDKDF (reference sequence). The CDR3 is 17 amino acids. Trimming took 0 bases from V and 3 from J; bases not matched to a gene: 8. DNA of the CDR3: TGTGCCACCAGCAGAGAGGAAGGCGGGACAGGGGACTACGAGCAGTACTTC. Translated: CATSREEGGTGDYEQYF.

The chain is built from TRBV9 and TRBJ1-5, with D possibly being TRBD1 (6 bases). Trimming took 0 bases from V and 6 from J, leaving 7 bases between them. This CDR3 contains 13 residues. CDR1 and CDR2 from the germline V gene are SGDLS and YYNGEE. In nucleotides, the CDR3 is TGTGCCAGCAGCGTAGAGACAGGTCAGCCCCAGCATTTT. Translating it yields CASSVETGQPQHF.

The chain is built from TRBV7-9 and TRBJ2-2; possible D gene TRBD1, 5 bases. The V and J ends lost 5 bases and 15 bases respectively, with 22 bases between them. The CDR3 consists of 14 residues. Per the germline V gene, CDR1 is SEHNR and CDR2 is FQNEAQ (reference sequence). The DNA of the CDR3 is TGTGCCAGCAGCAGACAGAGTTCCACGGGTGAGGTGTTTTTT. Amino acid sequence: CASSRQSSTGEVFF.

Details on this clonotype: Without the conserved terminal phenylalanine or tryptophan, this CDR3 likely stems from a read error. It is unclear where the CDR3 begins or ends on the DNA, so no DNA is shown, and the CDR3 is as TCRdb lists it. The chain couples TRBV7-2 to TRBJ1-6; TRBD1 is the table's D call, not checked against the DNA. Germline V gives CDR1 SGHTA, CDR2 FQGNSA. The CDR3 totals 13 residues, both ends included. CDR3 sequence: CASSLTGAAALYG.

With respect to this clonotype: Compared with germline, one end of the junction differs, possibly owing to a read error. The CDR3 DNA reads TGCGCCAGCAGCCATAGCGCGGGGAGAGGAACCGGCGAGCTGTTTTTT. Its protein is CASSHSAGRGTGELFF. V usage is TRBV7-2 and J usage is TRBJ2-2; tentatively, D is TRBD2 (6 bases). The CDR3 runs 16 residues. Germline V gene data show CDR1 as SGHTA and CDR2 as FQGNSA.